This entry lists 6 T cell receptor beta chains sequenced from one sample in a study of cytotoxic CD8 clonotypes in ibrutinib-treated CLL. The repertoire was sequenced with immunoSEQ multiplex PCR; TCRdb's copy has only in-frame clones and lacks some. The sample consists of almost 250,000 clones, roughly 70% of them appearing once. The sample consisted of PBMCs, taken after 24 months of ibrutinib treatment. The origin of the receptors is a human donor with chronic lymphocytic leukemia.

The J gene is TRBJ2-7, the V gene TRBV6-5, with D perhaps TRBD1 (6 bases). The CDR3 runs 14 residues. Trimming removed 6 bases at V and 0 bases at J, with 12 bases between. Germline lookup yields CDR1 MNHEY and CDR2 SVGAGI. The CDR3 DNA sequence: TGTGCCAGCAGCCACAGGGAAACCTCCTACGAGCAGTACTTC. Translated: CASSHRETSYEQYF.

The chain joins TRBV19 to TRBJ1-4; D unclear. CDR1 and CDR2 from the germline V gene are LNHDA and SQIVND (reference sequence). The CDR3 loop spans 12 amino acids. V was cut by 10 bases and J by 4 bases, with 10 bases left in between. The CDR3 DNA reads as TGTGCCACTTCGGCTCGTAATGAAAAACTGTTTTTT. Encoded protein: CATSARNEKLFF.

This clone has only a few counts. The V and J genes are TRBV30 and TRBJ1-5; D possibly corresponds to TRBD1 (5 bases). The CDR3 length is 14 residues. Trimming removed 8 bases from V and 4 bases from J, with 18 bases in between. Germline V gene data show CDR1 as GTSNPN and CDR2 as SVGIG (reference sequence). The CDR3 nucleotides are TGTGCCGGTAACTTTTTGGGGGTGAATCAGCCCCAGCATTTT. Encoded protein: CAGNFLGVNQPQHF.

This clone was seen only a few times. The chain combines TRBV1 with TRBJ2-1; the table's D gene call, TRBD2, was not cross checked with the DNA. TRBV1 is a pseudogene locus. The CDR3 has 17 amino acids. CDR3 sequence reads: CTSSQDETLAGKNEQFF. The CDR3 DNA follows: TGCACCAGCAGCCAAGATGAGACACTAGCGGGAAAAAATGAGCAGTTCTTC.

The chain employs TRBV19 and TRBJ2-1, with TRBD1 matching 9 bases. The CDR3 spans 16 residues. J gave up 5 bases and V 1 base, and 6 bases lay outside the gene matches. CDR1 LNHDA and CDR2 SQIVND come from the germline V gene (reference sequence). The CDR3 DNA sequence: TGTGCCAGTAGTATAGGGGACAGGGTGAGTCACAATGAGCAGTTCTTC. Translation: CASSIGDRVSHNEQFF.

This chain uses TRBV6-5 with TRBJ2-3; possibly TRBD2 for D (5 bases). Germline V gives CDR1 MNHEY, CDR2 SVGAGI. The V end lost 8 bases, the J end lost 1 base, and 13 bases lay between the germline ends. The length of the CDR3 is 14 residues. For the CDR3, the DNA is TGTGCCAGCTCCTTCCGGGGAGGCACAGATACGCAGTATTTT. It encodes CASSFRGGTDTQYF.